Shown below are 26 T cell receptor beta chains from a single sample sequenced in a study of blood T cell repertoires in COVID-19 (dated by TCRdb to 2018 to 2020). The protocol used for the library was the immunoSEQ multiplex PCR assay. TCRdb took over this immuneACCESS table, retaining in-frame rearrangements with V and J assigned. Such tables are incomplete; in checked studies, under half of the missing clones stem from an unresolved V gene, and the remainder is unexplained. The sample data list about 170,000 clones, and 84% of these were observed just once. Of the sample, roughly 7.7% is held by the ten largest clones. The sequencing sample was made of peripheral blood. These receptors originate from a man aged 35-49 years who had recovered from COVID-19.

The rearrangement joins TRBV18 to TRBJ1-1; TRBD1 matches 10 bases. J was trimmed by 1 base and V by 0 bases; bases with no gene match: 8. CDR1 and CDR2 from the germline V gene are KGHSH and LQKENI. This CDR3 contains 18 residues. CDR3 residues: CASSPPTGGISWNTEAFF. The CDR3 nucleotides are TGTGCCAGCTCACCACCGACAGGGGGCATCTCATGGAACACTGAAGCTTTCTTT.

This rearrangement joins TRBV7-2 to TRBJ2-7; 7 bases are shared with TRBD2. This CDR3 has 14 amino acids. The trim removed 4 bases at V and 6 bases at J, leaving 9 bases unmatched. The V gene's germline CDR1 is SGHTA and CDR2 FQGNSA. CDR3 nucleotides: TGTGCCAGCAGCTACCTCAGCGGGAAGGGCGAGCAGTACTTC. Translation gives CASSYLSGKGEQYF.

V usage is TRBV19 and J usage is TRBJ2-1; 11 bases align to TRBD2. Germline V CDR1 and CDR2: LNHDA, SQIVND (reference sequence). The V gene end was trimmed by 6 bases and the J gene end by 8 bases; junction bases not matched to a gene: 9. The CDR3 is 15 residues long. In nucleotides, the CDR3 is TGTGCCAGTAGGGGGACTAGCGGCAATCTGGATGAGCAGTTCTTC. This encodes CASRGTSGNLDEQFF.

The chain recombines TRBV7-2 with TRBJ2-7; perhaps TRBD1 as D (5 bases). The CDR3 is made up of 13 amino acids. V was pared by 1 base and J by 13 bases, with 17 bases between. Germline CDR1 SGHTA, CDR2 FQGNSA. The CDR3 DNA sequence: TGTGCCAGCAGCTTAGAGGCCTTGTCAGGGTATTACTTC. It codes for CASSLEALSGYYF.

This clone appeared once. The chain carries TRBV18 and TRBJ2-5; D is possibly TRBD2 (6 bases). Germline V gene sequence: CDR1 KGHSH, CDR2 LQKENI. With 2 bases removed from V and 2 bases from J, the gap between germline ends came to 18 bases. The CDR3 covers 17 residues. CDR3 nucleotide sequence: TGTGCCAGCTCACCATATAGGTTGGCTAGCGAGCAAGAGACCCAGTACTTC. It codes for CASSPYRLASEQETQYF.

The chain combines TRBV5-8 with TRBJ1-2, with 9 bases fitting TRBD1. The ends lost 2 bases at V and 2 bases at J; junction bases unmatched: 7. CDR3 length: 16 amino acids. Germline CDR1 is SGHTS and CDR2 is YDEGEE. CDR3 bases: TGTGCCAGCAGCTTCCTCCGACAGGGGGGGAACTATGGCTACACCTTC. Translation gives CASSFLRQGGNYGYTF.

The chain combines TRBV2 with TRBJ1-4; TRBD1 aligns across 8 bases. The CDR3 runs 16 residues. V shed 4 bases, J shed 1 base, and the junction held 5 bases outside the gene matches. Germline-derived CDR1 and CDR2 are SNHLY and FYNNEI. The CDR3: CASSADRARTNEKLFF. CDR3 nucleotide sequence: TGTGCCAGCAGTGCGGACAGGGCTAGAACTAATGAAAAACTGTTTTTT.

This chain uses TRBV6-5 with TRBJ2-7, with TRBD1 as a possible D gene (6 bases). V was clipped by 3 bases and J by 3 bases, with 12 bases between them. The germline gives CDR1 MNHEY, CDR2 SVGAGI. The CDR3 length is 14 residues. This CDR3 is CASSYRTRGYEQYF. CDR3 sequence (DNA): TGTGCCAGCAGTTATAGAACCAGGGGCTACGAGCAGTACTTC.

The chain combines TRBV5-5 with TRBJ2-7; D may be TRBD1 (5 bases). The germline V and J ends were trimmed by 4 bases and 2 bases, with 10 bases remaining between them. CDR1 is SGHKS and CDR2 is YYEKEE in the germline V gene (reference sequence). The CDR3 is made up of 13 amino acids. The CDR3 sequence: CASSRGHAYEQYF. The CDR3 DNA reads TGTGCCAGCAGCCGAGGACATGCCTACGAGCAGTACTTC.

By share of the sample, this clone is medium-sized (0.01 to 0.1%). The CDR3 DNA is TGTGCCAGCAGCCAAGATTATACTGAGAGTCTCTGGGCCAACGTCCTGACTTTC. Protein product: CASSQDYTESLWANVLTF. This sequence joins TRBV4-2 and TRBJ2-6; D ambiguous. Trimming left V 0 bases short and J 5 bases short, with 17 bases between. Looked up from germline, CDR1 is LGHNA and CDR2 is YNFKEQ. This CDR3 contains 18 residues.

The CDR3 spells CASSYGPTDTQYF. The CDR3 DNA sequence: TGTGCCAGCAGTTACGGCCCCACAGATACGCAGTATTTT. The rearrangement joins TRBV6-5 to TRBJ2-3; no reliable D call. Germline lookup yields CDR1 MNHEY and CDR2 SVGAGI. This CDR3 is built from 13 residues. Trimming removed 2 bases at V and 2 bases at J, with 5 bases between.

V usage is TRBV6-5 and J usage is TRBJ1-1, with TRBD1 matching over 7 bases. V dropped 0 bases and J dropped 1; count of bases not matched to a gene: 5. Germline V lookup: CDR1 MNHEY, CDR2 SVGAGI. This CDR3 spans 16 amino acids. As DNA, the CDR3 is TGTGCCAGCAGTTACTCGCGGACAGGAGGGAACACTGAAGCTTTCTTT. Translated, it gives CASSYSRTGGNTEAFF.

This clone came up once. V usage is TRBV19 and J usage is TRBJ2-6, with D hard to call. The germline V gene has CDR1 LNHDA and CDR2 SQIVND (reference sequence). Trimming shortened V by 2 bases and J by 4 bases, and 6 bases separated the two germline ends. This CDR3 has 14 residues. The CDR3: CASSISSGANVLTF. The CDR3 coding sequence is TGTGCCAGTAGTATATCGTCCGGGGCCAACGTCCTGACTTTC. The variable domain in full, with the rest retrieved from reference TRBV19 and TRBJ2-6, is DGGITQSPKYLFRKEGQNVTLSCEQNLNHDAMYWYRQDPGQGLRLIYYSQIVNDFQKGDIAEGYSVSREKKESFPLTVTSAQKNPTAFYLCASSISSGANVLTFGAGSRLTVL.

Of note for this clone: The junction departs from the called germline gene at one end, perhaps through a read error. The chain couples TRBV11-3 to TRBJ1-1, with a possible D match to TRBD1 (6 bases). The V gene's germline CDR1 is SGHNT and CDR2 YENEEA. CDR3 length: 16 residues. Here the CDR3 reads CASSLGQGHWNTEAFF. The CDR3 DNA is TGTGCCAGCAGTTTAGGGCAGGGACACTGGAACACTGAAGCTTTCTTT.

The chain couples TRBV25-1 to TRBJ1-1; D may be TRBD1 (5 bases). Germline CDR1 and CDR2: MGHDK and SYGVNS. The ends were cut back, 7 bases at V and 4 bases at J, with 10 bases in the middle. The CDR3 loop spans 12 amino acids. The CDR3 DNA reads TGTGCCAGCATGGGGGGGTCCACTGAAGCTTTCTTT. Translating gives CASMGGSTEAFF. Using reference TRBV25-1 and TRBJ1-1 for the parts outside the CDR3, the full variable domain is EADIYQTPRYLVIGTGKKITLECSQTMGHDKMYWYQQDPGMELHLIHYSYGVNSTEKGDLSSESTVSRIRTEHFPLTLESARPSHTSQYLCASMGGSTEAFFGQGTRLTVV.

V gene TRBV7-2 combines with J gene TRBJ2-5; D perhaps matches TRBD2 (6 bases). This CDR3 is 12 amino acids long. V lost 2 bases and J lost 7, with 8 bases in between. The V gene's germline CDR1 is SGHTA and CDR2 FQGNSA. The CDR3: CASSLLASTQYF. DNA of the CDR3: TGTGCCAGCAGCTTACTAGCGTCGACCCAGTACTTC. The full variable domain, with the rest looked up from reference TRBV7-2 and TRBJ2-5, is GAGVSQSPSNKVTEKGKDVELRCDPISGHTALYWYRQSLGQGLEFLIYFQGNSAPDKSGLPSDRFSAERTGGSVSTLTIQRTQQEDSAVYLCASSLLASTQYFGPGTRLLVL.

V and J are TRBV27 and TRBJ1-2, with D unclear. The CDR3 has 13 residues. Germline V lookup: CDR1 MNHEY, CDR2 SMNVEV (reference sequence). V lost 5 bases and J 0 bases, leaving 7 bases between the germline ends. The CDR3 spells CASSRVANYGYTF. DNA of the CDR3: TGTGCCAGCAGTCGGGTGGCTAACTATGGCTACACCTTC.

DNA of the CDR3: TGTGCCAGCAGCTTATCCCAGGGGGTAAATTCACCCCTCCACTTT. Its protein product is CASSLSQGVNSPLHF. This chain uses TRBV11-2 with TRBJ1-6; 7 bases are a match to TRBD1. This CDR3 is 15 amino acids long. V lost 2 bases and J lost 7; bases outside the gene matches: 5. CDR1 SGHAT and CDR2 FQNNGV come from the germline V gene.

The chain has TRBV15 and TRBJ2-5; the match to TRBD2 covers 14 bases. The CDR3 consists of 17 residues. The trim removed 1 base at V and 4 bases at J, leaving 5 bases unmatched. In germline, CDR1 is LNHNV, CDR2 YYDKDF (reference sequence). CDR3 amino acids: CATSRGLAGGPGETQYF. The CDR3 DNA is TGTGCCACCAGCAGAGGACTAGCGGGGGGGCCCGGAGAGACCCAGTACTTC.

This clone was recorded at least ten times. The chain recombines TRBV19 with TRBJ1-2, with 9 bases aligning to TRBD1. The CDR3 loop spans 14 amino acids. In germline, CDR1 is LNHDA, CDR2 SQIVND (reference sequence). Germline trimming cut 5 bases from V and 7 bases from J; bases unmatched to any gene: 8. The CDR3 nucleotides read TGTGCCAGTAGTCCAAGGGGACAGGGTTTTGGCTACACCTTC. It encodes CASSPRGQGFGYTF.

This chain links TRBV30 with TRBJ1-2; D remains ambiguous. Germline V CDR1 and CDR2: GTSNPN, SVGIG (reference sequence). There are 13 residues in the CDR3. Deletions cut 1 base from V and 14 bases from J, with 20 bases between. CDR3 sequence (DNA): TGTGCCTGGAGTGGGGCTTTTGGGGAGAGGAGAACCTTC. This sequence encodes CAWSGAFGERRTF. The whole variable domain, remainder taken from reference TRBV30 and TRBJ1-2, is SQTIHQWPATLVQPVGSPLSLECTVEGTSNPNLYWYRQAAGRGLQLLFYSVGIGQISSEVPQNLSASRPQDRQFILSSKKLLLSDSGFYLCAWSGAFGERRTFGSGTRLTVV.

This sequence joins TRBV6-2 or TRBV6-3 and TRBJ2-2, with 10 bases fitting TRBD2. The CDR3 is 17 residues long. CDR1 is MNHEY, CDR2 SVGEGT, per germline. Losses at the gene ends were 0 bases for V and 7 bases for J; bases not matched to a gene: 8. CDR3 in amino acids: CASSYSFPSGGSGELFF. CDR3 in DNA: TGTGCCAGCAGTTACTCGTTCCCTAGCGGGGGTAGCGGGGAGCTGTTTTTT.

The chain couples TRBV30 to TRBJ1-2; D remains unclear. CDR1 GTSNPN and CDR2 SVGIG come from the germline V gene (reference sequence). V shed 2 bases and J shed 4 bases, with 11 bases lying between them. The CDR3 sequence is 13 residues long. CDR3 residues: CAWSRTGVYGYTF. The CDR3 DNA follows: TGTGCCTGGAGTCGTACGGGAGTCTATGGCTACACCTTC.

This clone appeared a single time. V and J are TRBV11-3 and TRBJ1-2, with D unresolved. Trimming pared 6 bases from V and 8 bases from J, leaving 13 bases between. The CDR3 length is 12 residues. Per the germline V gene, CDR1 is SGHNT and CDR2 is YENEEA. The CDR3 loop is CASSIGPRGYTF. CDR3 nucleotides: TGTGCCAGCAGTATTGGTCCCAGGGGCTACACCTTC.

The rearrangement links TRBV28 to TRBJ1-1, with no clear D. The CDR3 covers 15 residues. V was clipped by 6 bases and J by 3 bases, with 17 bases between them. Germline CDR1 MDHEN, CDR2 SYDVKM. CDR3 residues: CASRLGGSADTEAFF. In DNA form, the CDR3 reads TGTGCCAGCAGGCTTGGCGGGTCGGCGGACACTGAAGCTTTCTTT.

The chain joins TRBV2 to TRBJ2-3; D is perhaps TRBD1 (6 bases). The germline V and J ends were trimmed by 6 bases and 0 bases, with 13 bases remaining between them. CDR3 size: 15 residues. Germline V gene data show CDR1 as SNHLY and CDR2 as FYNNEI. This CDR3 is CASSPNRASTDTQYF. DNA of the CDR3: TGTGCCAGCAGCCCCAACAGGGCAAGCACAGATACGCAGTATTTT.